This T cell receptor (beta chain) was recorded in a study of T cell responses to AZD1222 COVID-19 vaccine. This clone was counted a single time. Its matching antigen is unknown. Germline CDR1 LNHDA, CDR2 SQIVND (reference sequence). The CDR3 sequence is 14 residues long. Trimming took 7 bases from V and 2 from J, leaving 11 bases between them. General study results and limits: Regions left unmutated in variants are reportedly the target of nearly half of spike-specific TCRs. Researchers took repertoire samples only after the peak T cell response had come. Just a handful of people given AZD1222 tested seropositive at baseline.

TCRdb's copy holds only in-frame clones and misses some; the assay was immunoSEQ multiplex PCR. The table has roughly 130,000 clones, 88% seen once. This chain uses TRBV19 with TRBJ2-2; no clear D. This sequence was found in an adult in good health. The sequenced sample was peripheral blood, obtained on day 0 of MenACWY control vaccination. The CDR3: CASTMLVNTGELFF. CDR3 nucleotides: TGTGCCAGTACTATGCTGGTTAACACCGGGGAGCTGTTTTTT.